This note documents a single TCR beta chain sequence. Its matching antigen is unknown. The data were obtained in a study of T cell repertoires and HLA-DP antigens. As for the study in general: DNA input averaged about 220 ng in sorted CD137+CD4+ and about 1,200 ng in pre-culture CD4+.

Per germline, CDR1 LNHDA and CDR2 SQIVND (reference sequence). Deletions cut 9 bases from V and 5 bases from J, with 28 bases between. This CDR3 contains 17 residues. CD4+ T cells, purified by negative selection, averaged roughly 98% purity. Untouched CD4+ T cells were bead-isolated at about 98% purity. The primer mix covered 54 TRBV segments and 13 TRBJ segments. Sequencing used immunoSEQ multiplex PCR; TCRdb keeps in-frame clones, though not all of them. This sample has about 73,000 clones, with around three quarters found just once. The specimen sequenced was CD4+ T cells from PBMCs. The rearrangement links TRBV19 to TRBJ1-2; TRBD1 might be the D (5 bases). The TCR comes from a man aged 60 to 75 in good health and CMV-seronegative. The CDR3 region is CASFRGGSWLEGYGYTF. In nucleotides, the CDR3 is TGTGCCAGCTTCCGTGGGGGAAGTTGGTTAGAGGGTTATGGCTACACCTTC.